This record looks at one T cell receptor beta chain sequence and its context. What this receptor recognizes is not known. Base qualities are missing; no much larger clone stands one base away. There are 14 amino acids in the CDR3, from cysteine to phenylalanine inclusive. CDR3 DNA is the only sequence kept; it has 42 bases, read in frame from the first base. V lost 7 bases and J lost 3 bases, and the count of bases not matched to a germline gene is 6. CDR1 and CDR2 are drawn from the germline V gene (reference sequence): LNHDA, SQIVND. Per the publication, the treatment or condition label means: in vitro stimulation with specific CMV peptide epitopes to enrich CMV-specific T cells. The sequencer listed for this sample is Illumina HiSeq 1500. TCRdb cleaned the public reads at Q25 with fastp, built clones with MiXCR and kept in-frame beta chains. Rows are combined by CDR3 protein, so each entry shows the most common genes and DNA. Here the sample has around 750,000 distinct CDR3 sequences; approximately 32% occur a single time. The top ten clones comprise 12% of the sample.

The data are from a study of T cell repertoires in cytomegalovirus infection (dated by TCRdb to between 2017 and 2020). In terms of the full investigation: Recently identified HLA-C-restricted CMV epitopes, whose presentation resists viral immunomodulation, were targeted by peptide stimulations together with well-studied HLA-B-restricted epitopes. Because public TCR beta signatures pointed to carriage of CMV infection together with the matching HLA type, the HLA type of each donor mattered for the analysis.

The paper's findings and limits, for the study overall: In the ex vivo response, HLA-C-restricted CMV-specific TCR beta clonotypes were dominant, and in two of eight donors the single most frequent clonotype came from this HLA-C-restricted group. In both this cohort and an independent approximately 400-donor cohort, the cumulative frequency of public TCR beta family members distinguished carriers of CMV infection plus the relevant HLA type.

The sample here was cultured CD8+ T cells from PBMCs, taken from culture after CMV antigen stimulation. The V and J genes are TRBV19 and TRBJ1-1; 9 central bases correspond to TRBD1. The source is a human donor in good health (CMV status not recorded). Some clones in this sample may be carry-over from other donors' samples. The nucleotide sequence reads as follows: TGTGCCAGTACGTACAGGGGGCGCGACACTGAAGCTTTCTTT. Its translation reads: CASTYRGRDTEAFF.